Listed below are T cell receptor beta chains from one sample, sequenced in a study of blood T cell repertoires in COVID-19. TCRdb keeps only in-frame clones here, not all; method: immunoSEQ multiplex PCR. The sample yields some 42,000 clones, around 90% seen once. The sequenced sample consisted of peripheral blood. These receptors originate from a human donor in a cohort sampled during active COVID-19. Both conserved end residues are part of each CDR3. D genes are given only for firm matches. Size is omitted from some rows. Given values are once, few, many or a class for expanded clones.

d_gene,abundance,j_gene,v_gene,len,CDR3aa,CDR3nt
NA,NA,TRBJ1-2,TRBV4-3,17,CASSQSRGGPQGRGYTF,TGCGCCAGCAGCCAGTCACGGGGTGGCCCCCAAGGGCGTGGCTACACCTTC
NA,once,TRBJ1-5,TRBV6-5,14,CASRGDRSNQPQHF,TGTGCCAGCAGGGGAGACAGGAGCAATCAGCCCCAGCATTTT
NA,NA,TRBJ1-6,TRBV11-2,16,CASSLSTGNPGSPLHF,TGTGCCAGCAGCTTAAGTACGGGGAACCCGGGTTCACCCCTCCACTTT
TRBD1,NA,TRBJ1-6,TRBV13,14,CASSPTGNNSPLHF,TGTGCCAGCAGCCCGACAGGGAATAATTCACCCCTCCACTTT
NA,NA,TRBJ1-1,TRBV18,15,CASSPPEGGNTEAFF,TGTGCCAGCTCACCACCGGAGGGAGGAAACACTGAAGCTTTCTTT
TRBD1,NA,TRBJ1-6,TRBV7-6,15,CASSTTGTGNSPLHF,TGTGCCAGCAGCACCACCGGGACAGGGAATTCACCCCTCCACTTT
NA,NA,TRBJ1-2,TRBV2,14,CASSYQGLANGYTF,TGTGCCAGCAGCTATCAGGGGTTAGCCAATGGCTACACCTTC
TRBD1,NA,TRBJ1-3,TRBV11-2,17,CASSLLRGTGSGNTIYF,TGTGCCAGCAGCTTACTCCGGGGGACAGGGAGTGGAAACACCATATATTTT
TRBD1,NA,TRBJ1-1,TRBV7-9,17,CASSLAWTGGFGTEAFF,TGTGCCAGCAGCTTAGCGTGGACAGGGGGCTTCGGCACTGAAGCTTTCTTT
TRBD1,NA,TRBJ2-7,TRBV2,16,CAILIVPDRGDYEQYF,TGTGCCATCCTAATCGTACCGGACAGGGGCGACTACGAGCAGTACTTC
NA,few,TRBJ1-6,TRBV7-9,19,CASSLEARTGSPRNSPLHF,TGTGCCAGCAGCTTAGAGGCGCGAACGGGGAGCCCTAGGAATTCACCCCTCCACTTT
TRBD1,NA,TRBJ1-5,TRBV27,14,CASSWGRGPQPQHF,TGTGCCAGCAGTTGGGGCAGGGGGCCTCAGCCCCAGCATTTT
TRBD1,NA,TRBJ1-2,TRBV29-1,10,CSVTGEGYTF,TGCAGCGTGACAGGGGAAGGCTACACCTTC
NA,few,TRBJ1-1,TRBV5-1,14,CASSLDRGNTEAFF,TGCGCCAGCAGCTTGGACCGGGGGAACACTGAAGCTTTCTTT
NA,NA,TRBJ1-3,TRBV6-5,15,CASSYEAGFGNTIYF,TGTGCCAGCAGTTACGAGGCGGGCTTTGGAAACACCATATATTTT
NA,few,TRBJ2-7,TRBV11-2,15,CASSPSGGGPYEQYF,TGTGCCAGCAGCCCCAGTGGGGGAGGTCCCTACGAGCAGTACTTC
TRBD2,NA,TRBJ2-7,TRBV7-2,15,CASSFSPGLVREQYF,TGTGCCAGCAGCTTTTCTCCGGGACTAGTGCGCGAGCAGTACTTC
NA,few,TRBJ2-7,TRBV10-1,13,CASSDRGSYEQYF,TGCGCCAGCAGTGATAGGGGTTCCTACGAGCAGTACTTC
NA,NA,TRBJ1-1,TRBV19,13,CASSISGNTEAFF,TGTGCCAGTAGTATATCGGGTAACACTGAAGCTTTCTTT
NA,NA,TRBJ1-1,TRBV2,22,CASSEIPQLDFRAPRGNTEAFF,TGTGCCAGCAGTGAAATCCCCCAACTGGATTTCCGGGCACCCAGGGGAAACACTGAAGCTTTCTTT
NA,NA,TRBJ1-2,TRBV3-1/TRBV3-2,16,CASSQGISPGLGGYTF,TGTGCCAGCAGCCAAGGTATTAGCCCCGGATTAGGTGGCTACACCTTC
NA,NA,TRBJ1-2,TRBV23-1,19,CASSQAPSGQRTFLDGYTF,TGCGCCAGCAGTCAAGCCCCATCCGGACAGCGTACCTTCTTGGACGGCTACACCTTC
NA,NA,TRBJ2-2,TRBV4-1,15,CASSPINQVRGELFF,TGCGCCAGCAGCCCGATCAACCAGGTTCGGGGGGAGCTGTTTTTT
NA,NA,TRBJ1-1,TRBV27,14,CASSYSGEGTEAFF,TGTGCCAGCAGTTACTCAGGGGAAGGCACTGAAGCTTTCTTT
NA,NA,TRBJ1-3,TRBV5-1,14,CASSLAWTGDTIYF,TGCGCCAGCAGCTTGGCCTGGACTGGAGACACCATATATTTT
NA,NA,TRBJ2-7,TRBV4-2,14,CASSQEEGLAEQYF,TGTGCCAGCAGCCAAGAGGAGGGGTTAGCGGAGCAGTACTTC
TRBD2,NA,TRBJ2-7,TRBV7-6,15,CASSLEPGGEYEQYF,TGTGCCAGCAGCTTAGAACCGGGGGGGGAGTACGAGCAGTACTTC
TRBD1,NA,TRBJ1-5,TRBV7-9,15,CASSLTGTANQPQHF,TGTGCCAGCAGCTTAACGGGGACAGCTAATCAGCCCCAGCATTTT
NA,NA,TRBJ1-5,TRBV6-4,12,CATPSSGQPQHF,TGTGCCACCCCCTCCAGCGGCCAGCCCCAGCATTTT
TRBD2,NA,TRBJ2-3,TRBV5-8,16,CASSQGTSGGTDTQYF,TGTGCCAGCAGCCAAGGGACTAGCGGGGGCACAGATACGCAGTATTTT
NA,NA,TRBJ2-7,TRBV7-2,15,CASSPEGSPIYEQYF,TGTGCCAGCAGCCCGGAGGGGTCTCCAATCTACGAGCAGTACTTC
NA,NA,TRBJ2-7,TRBV5-6,13,CASSRLRADEQYF,TGTGCCAGCAGCCGTTTGAGGGCGGACGAGCAGTACTTC
NA,NA,TRBJ1-2,TRBV6-5,13,CASSLDGGYGYTF,TGTGCCAGCAGCCTAGACGGAGGGTATGGCTACACCTTC
NA,once,TRBJ1-5,TRBV6-5,15,CASREGDYSNQPQHF,TGTGCCAGCAGAGAGGGGGATTATAGCAATCAGCCCCAGCATTTT
TRBD1,few,TRBJ1-2,TRBV10-3,15,CAITDGTEFNYGYTF,TGTGCCATCACTGATGGGACAGAATTTAACTATGGCTACACCTTC
NA,NA,TRBJ1-6,TRBV6-4,11,CASKAARPLHF,TGTGCCAGCAAGGCAGCTAGGCCCCTCCACTTT
TRBD1,NA,TRBJ1-5,TRBV2,14,CASSRTGEDQPQHF,TGTGCCAGCAGTCGAACAGGGGAGGATCAGCCCCAGCATTTT
NA,few,TRBJ2-1,TRBV7-9,16,CASSGLDYSSYNEQFF,TGTGCCAGCAGCGGCTTAGACTACTCTTCCTACAATGAGCAGTTCTTC
TRBD1,NA,TRBJ2-7,TRBV6-2/TRBV6-3,14,CASSSLTGSNEQYF,TGTGCCAGCAGTTCCTTGACAGGGAGCAACGAGCAGTACTTC
NA,NA,TRBJ1-2,TRBV5-1,13,CASSLWTVGGYTF,TGCGCCAGCAGCCTATGGACAGTCGGTGGCTACACCTTC
NA,NA,TRBJ1-3,TRBV30,14,CAWSLRGAGDTIYF,TGTGCCTGGTCCCTCCGGGGTGCTGGCGACACCATATATTTT
TRBD1,once,TRBJ2-3,TRBV24-1,13,CATSDPDRATQYF,TGTGCCACCAGTGATCCCGACAGGGCGACGCAGTATTTT
TRBD2,once,TRBJ2-7,TRBV3-1/TRBV3-2,15,CASSLGTSGAYEQYF,TGTGCCAGCAGCCTCGGGACTAGCGGGGCCTACGAGCAGTACTTC
TRBD1,NA,TRBJ2-7,TRBV9,15,CASSVGTGITYEQYF,TGTGCCAGCAGCGTAGGGACAGGGATCACCTACGAGCAGTACTTC
TRBD1,NA,TRBJ1-4,TRBV7-9,14,CASSDGQGGEKLFF,TGTGCCAGCAGCGACGGACAGGGGGGTGAAAAACTGTTTTTT
TRBD2,NA,TRBJ2-7,TRBV12-3/TRBV12-4,13,CASSFRGGYEQYF,TGTGCCAGCAGTTTTCGGGGGGGGTACGAGCAGTACTTC
TRBD1,NA,TRBJ1-2,TRBV6-5,15,CASSRGQGLLVFYTF,TGTGCCAGCAGCCGTGGACAGGGCCTGCTGGTATTTTACACCTTC
NA,NA,TRBJ1-2,TRBV6-6,13,CASRNDNNYGYTF,TGTGCCAGCAGAAACGACAACAACTATGGCTACACCTTC
NA,NA,TRBJ1-2,TRBV7-9,15,CASSLAQTRGYGYTF,TGTGCCAGCAGCTTAGCCCAGACCCGAGGCTATGGCTACACCTTC
NA,NA,TRBJ2-2,TRBV7-9,14,CASSFGVNTGELFF,TGTGCCAGCAGCTTCGGAGTTAACACCGGGGAGCTGTTTTTT
NA,NA,TRBJ1-1,TRBV29-1,15,CSVGFWGEDGTEAFF,TGCAGCGTCGGGTTTTGGGGGGAGGATGGCACTGAAGCTTTCTTT
NA,NA,TRBJ1-1,TRBV14,13,CASSQTGNTEAFF,TGTGCCAGCAGCCAAACAGGAAACACTGAAGCTTTCTTT
TRBD2,NA,TRBJ2-1,TRBV4-2,19,CASSPLPLSGGSSYNEQFF,TGTGCCAGCAGCCCCCTCCCCCTTAGCGGGGGGAGCTCCTACAATGAGCAGTTCTTC